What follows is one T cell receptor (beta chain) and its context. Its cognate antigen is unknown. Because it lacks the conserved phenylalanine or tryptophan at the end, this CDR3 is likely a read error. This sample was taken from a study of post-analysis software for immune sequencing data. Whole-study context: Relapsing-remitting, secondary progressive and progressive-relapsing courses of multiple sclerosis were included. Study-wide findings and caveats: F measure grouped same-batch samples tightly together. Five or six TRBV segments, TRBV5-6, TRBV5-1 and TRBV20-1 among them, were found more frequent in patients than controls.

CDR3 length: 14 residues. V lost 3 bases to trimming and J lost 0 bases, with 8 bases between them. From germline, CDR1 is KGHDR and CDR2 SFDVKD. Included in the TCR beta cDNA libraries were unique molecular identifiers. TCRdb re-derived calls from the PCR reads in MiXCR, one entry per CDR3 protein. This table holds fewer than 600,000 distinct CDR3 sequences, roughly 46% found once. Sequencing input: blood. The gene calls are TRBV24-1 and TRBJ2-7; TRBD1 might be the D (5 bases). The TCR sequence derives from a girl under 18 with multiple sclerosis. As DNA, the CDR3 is TGTGCCACCAGTGATCCAGGGCACTCCTACGAGCAGTACATC. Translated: CATSDPGHSYEQYI.